These T cell receptor beta chains were read from a single sample in a study of blood T cell repertoires in COVID-19. Some clones are missing from TCRdb's copy, which holds only in-frame ones; the method was immunoSEQ multiplex PCR. The table includes about 99,000 clones, less than 90% detected once. The source material was peripheral blood. These TCRs come from a man between 65 and 85 years old with active or convalescent COVID-19. Each CDR3 is given with its conserved first and last residue. Each record gives: clone size, D gene, J gene, V gene, CDR3 protein, CDR3 DNA. D genes are given only for firm matches. Clone sizes are given selectively: once, few, many, or a class where the clone is expanded.

-,TRBD1,TRBJ1-4,TRBV7-8,CASSSQGAVEKLFF,TGTGCCAGCAGCTCACAGGGGGCTGTGGAAAAACTGTTTTTT
-,TRBD2,TRBJ2-7,TRBV6-5,CASSLAEGEQYF,TGTGCCAGCAGCCTAGCGGAGGGGGAGCAGTACTTC
-,-,TRBJ2-5,TRBV6-5,CASRAMGTQYF,TGTGCCAGCAGGGCCATGGGCACCCAGTACTTC
-,TRBD1,TRBJ2-1,TRBV30,CAWGGQGNNEQFF,TGTGCCTGGGGGGGACAGGGAAACAATGAGCAGTTCTTC
-,-,TRBJ2-2,TRBV10-1,CASSPTSPQTTGELFF,TGCGCCAGCAGTCCAACTTCCCCCCAAACCACCGGGGAGCTGTTTTTT
-,TRBD1,TRBJ2-2,TRBV27,CASSLYRGPTGELFF,TGTGCCAGCAGTTTATACAGGGGGCCCACCGGGGAGCTGTTTTTT
-,-,TRBJ1-5,TRBV24-1,CATITVYIGNQPQHF,TGTGCCACCATCACAGTATATATTGGCAATCAGCCCCAGCATTTT
-,TRBD1,TRBJ1-1,TRBV2,CASRPTGSNTEAFF,TGTGCCAGCAGGCCGACAGGGTCCAACACTGAAGCTTTCTTT
-,-,TRBJ1-2,TRBV7-2,CASSLAMGQDVGYTF,TGTGCCAGCAGCTTAGCGATGGGGCAGGATGTTGGCTACACCTTC
-,TRBD1,TRBJ1-4,TRBV29-1,CSGRGQGNEKLFF,TGCAGCGGCCGGGGACAGGGAAATGAAAAACTGTTTTTT
-,-,TRBJ2-5,TRBV9,CASSVGLTETQYF,TGTGCCAGCAGCGTGGGGCTGACCGAGACCCAGTACTTC
-,-,TRBJ2-5,TRBV7-9,CASSLEGGNQETQYF,TGTGCCAGCAGCTTAGAGGGGGGGAACCAAGAGACCCAGTACTTC
-,TRBD1,TRBJ2-1,TRBV5-1,CASSLTFLQGGINEQFF,TGCGCCAGCAGCTTAACTTTCTTACAGGGGGGTATCAATGAGCAGTTCTTC
-,-,TRBJ1-2,TRBV5-1,CASGDVDYGYTF,TGCGCCAGCGGAGATGTCGACTATGGCTACACCTTC
-,TRBD2,TRBJ2-3,TRBV7-6,CASSLDVGGGPRTDTQYF,TGTGCCAGCAGCTTAGATGTAGGCGGGGGACCCCGCACAGATACGCAGTATTTT
-,TRBD2,TRBJ2-1,TRBV25-1,CASTRTSGGENEQFF,TGTGCCAGCACCCGGACTAGCGGGGGGGAGAATGAGCAGTTCTTC
-,-,TRBJ1-5,TRBV28,CASRGGNQPQHF,TGTGCCAGCAGGGGAGGCAATCAGCCCCAGCATTTT
-,-,TRBJ1-4,TRBV7-8,CASSARGGANPNEKLFF,TGTGCCAGCAGCGCCCGAGGGGGGGCCAACCCTAATGAAAAACTGTTTTTT
-,TRBD1,TRBJ1-1,TRBV18,CASSATGGFVNTEAFF,TGTGCCAGCTCAGCGACAGGGGGTTTTGTAAACACTGAAGCTTTCTTT
-,-,TRBJ1-1,TRBV30,CAWSRLASTEAFF,TGTGCCTGGAGTCGGTTAGCGAGCACTGAAGCTTTCTTT
-,-,TRBJ2-1,TRBV19,CASSIEGSAYNEQFF,TGTGCCAGTAGTATCGAAGGCAGCGCCTACAATGAGCAGTTCTTC
once,-,TRBJ1-6,TRBV2,CASSGKGVPYNSPLHF,TGTGCCAGCAGTGGAAAAGGGGTTCCCTATAATTCACCCCTCCACTTT
-,-,TRBJ1-4,TRBV2,CASSEQGYNEKLFF,TGTGCCAGCAGTGAACAGGGGTATAATGAAAAACTGTTTTTT
-,-,TRBJ2-5,TRBV11-2,CASSLTTSQETQYF,TGTGCCAGCAGCTTAACGACTTCACAAGAGACCCAGTACTTC
-,-,TRBJ2-3,TRBV9,CASSVLAGALTSTDTQYF,TGTGCCAGCAGCGTTTTGGCGGGTGCACTAACTAGCACAGATACGCAGTATTTT
-,TRBD1,TRBJ1-5,TRBV24-1,CATAGTESNQPQHF,TGTGCCACCGCCGGGACAGAGAGCAATCAGCCCCAGCATTTT
-,TRBD2,TRBJ2-1,TRBV29-1,CSVEGGTSGYNEQFF,TGCAGCGTTGAAGGAGGGACTAGCGGGTACAATGAGCAGTTCTTC
-,TRBD2,TRBJ2-7,TRBV28,CASSFSGGDEQYF,TGTGCCAGCAGCTTTAGCGGGGGGGACGAGCAGTACTTC
-,-,TRBJ2-5,TRBV6-2/TRBV6-3,CASSPLLGHGYQETQYF,TGTGCCAGCAGTCCCCTGCTGGGACACGGGTACCAAGAGACCCAGTACTTC
-,TRBD2,TRBJ2-1,TRBV23-1,CASSQSTGGSYNEQFF,TGCGCCAGCAGTCAATCTACGGGGGGATCCTACAATGAGCAGTTCTTC
-,-,TRBJ2-1,TRBV7-2,CASSLTNYNEQFF,TGTGCCAGCAGCTTAACTAACTACAATGAGCAGTTCTTC
-,TRBD2,TRBJ2-5,TRBV3-1/TRBV3-2,CASSQGLAGGQETQYF,TGTGCCAGCAGCCAAGGGCTTGCGGGGGGCCAAGAGACCCAGTACTTC
-,-,TRBJ2-2,TRBV27,CASSLYLQDTGELFF,TGTGCCAGCAGTTTATACCTTCAGGATACCGGGGAGCTGTTTTTT
-,TRBD2,TRBJ2-1,TRBV6-5,CASSYYGTSGGREQFF,TGTGCCAGCAGTTACTATGGGACTAGCGGGGGAAGGGAGCAGTTCTTC
-,TRBD1,TRBJ1-4,TRBV30,CAWKNPGGEKLFF,TGTGCCTGGAAGAACCCAGGGGGTGAAAAACTGTTTTTT
once,-,TRBJ2-5,TRBV9,CASSAGQLGTVETQYF,TGTGCCAGCAGCGCCGGGCAACTAGGAACTGTAGAGACCCAGTACTTC
-,-,TRBJ1-1,TRBV10-2,CASSEFGGGVTEAFF,TGCGCCAGCAGTGAATTTGGAGGGGGGGTCACTGAAGCTTTCTTT
-,TRBD1,TRBJ1-5,TRBV6-2/TRBV6-3,CASSPGQGVYQPQHF,TGTGCCAGCAGCCCGGGACAGGGGGTGTATCAGCCCCAGCATTTT
-,TRBD2,TRBJ2-3,TRBV4-1,CASSQDPLAGSLTRTDTQYF,TGCGCCAGCAGCCAAGACCCACTAGCGGGGAGCCTTACCCGCACAGATACGCAGTATTTT
few,-,TRBJ1-2,TRBV18,CASSDATARNYGYTF,TGTGCCAGCTCAGACGCCACAGCCCGAAACTATGGCTACACCTTC
-,-,TRBJ2-2,TRBV3-1/TRBV3-2,CASSLGWRSDDGELFF,TGTGCCAGCAGCCTAGGCTGGAGAAGCGATGACGGGGAGCTGTTTTTT
-,-,TRBJ2-5,TRBV20-1,CSAAQETQYF,TGCAGTGCTGCCCAGGAGACCCAGTACTTC
medium-sized,TRBD2,TRBJ2-7,TRBV5-1,CASSLVSGVHEQYF,TGCGCCAGCAGCCTAGTTAGCGGGGTACACGAGCAGTACTTC